The T cell receptor beta chain under discussion was sequenced for a study of Graves' ophthalmopathy and Graves' hyperthyroidism. Stable hyperthyroidism meant no progression to ophthalmopathy within 18 months of follow-up. No donor had other autoimmune disease, uncontrolled infection, pregnancy or lactation. This clonotype appeared a few times. Its matching antigen is unknown. Per the germline V gene, CDR1 is SGHRS and CDR2 is YFSETQ. J lost 7 bases, V lost 4 bases, and 22 bases had no gene match. This CDR3 is 18 amino acids long. TCR beta CDR3 amplification used RNA transcripts. First-round RT-PCR relied on HTBI primers, and a second-round multiplex PCR came next. In TCRdb, the multiplex PCR reads were re-called with MiXCR into one record per CDR3 protein. This table holds hundreds of thousands of distinct CDR3 sequences, 22% found once. General observations from the study: Blood also held most thyroid clonotypes expanded above 0.001 frequency.

The material sequenced was peripheral blood. The receptor comes from a woman under 30 with stable Graves' hyperthyroidism. Some clones in this sample may be carry-over from other donors' samples. V is TRBV5-1 and J is TRBJ1-2; TRBD1 agrees at 7 bases. This chain's CDR3 is CASSRGGGRQGLGAGYTF. The CDR3 coding sequence is TGCGCCAGCAGCCGTGGAGGAGGGAGACAGGGCTTGGGTGCTGGCTACACCTTC.